A single T cell receptor (beta chain) is shown here with its context. This sample was included in a study of shared clonotypes between healthy human individuals. Study as a whole: A couple of female and three male donors aged 18 to 49 were enrolled.

The authors split each subset's genomic DNA evenly across several immunoSEQ plates. Using immunoSEQ multiplex PCR, the repertoire was profiled, and TCRdb retains in-frame clones only, with some absent. The repertoire consists of roughly 2.2 million clones, with 85% to 95% occurring once and the leading ten covering 0.3% to 0.4%. Negatively enriched CD4+ T cells were divided by CD45RA into naive and memory. The origin of this receptor is a man aged 18 to 29 in good health. Some clones in this sample may be carry-over from other donors' samples. Sequencing used naive CD4+ T cells from PBMCs. The subset: CD45RA+ positively selected.

This chain's CDR3 is CASRLSGGPYEQYF. DNA for the CDR3: TGTGCCAGCAGGTTAAGTGGGGGCCCCTACGAGCAGTACTTC. The rearrangement joins TRBV6-5 to TRBJ2-7; D might be TRBD1 (6 bases). This CDR3 has 14 residues. Looked up from germline, CDR1 is MNHEY and CDR2 is SVGAGI. The ends were cut back, 6 bases at V and 2 bases at J, with 14 bases in the middle.